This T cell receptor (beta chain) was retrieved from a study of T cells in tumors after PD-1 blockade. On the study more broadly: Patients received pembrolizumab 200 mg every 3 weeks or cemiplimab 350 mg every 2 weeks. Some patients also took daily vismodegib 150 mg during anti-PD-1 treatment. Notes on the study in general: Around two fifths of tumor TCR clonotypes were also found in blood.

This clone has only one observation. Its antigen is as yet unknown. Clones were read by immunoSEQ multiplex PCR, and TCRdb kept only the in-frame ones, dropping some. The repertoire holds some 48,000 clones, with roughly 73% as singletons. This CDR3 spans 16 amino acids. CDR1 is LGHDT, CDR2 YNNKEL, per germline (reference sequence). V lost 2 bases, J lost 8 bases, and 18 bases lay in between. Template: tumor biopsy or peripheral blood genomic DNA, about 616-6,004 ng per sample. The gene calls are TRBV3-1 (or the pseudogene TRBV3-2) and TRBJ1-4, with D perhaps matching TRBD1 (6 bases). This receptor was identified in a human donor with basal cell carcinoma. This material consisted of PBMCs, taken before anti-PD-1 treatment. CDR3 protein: CASSQRGQSGGEKLFF. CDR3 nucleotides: TGTGCCAGCAGCCAACGTGGACAGTCTGGGGGGGAAAAACTGTTTTTT.